What follows describes a single T cell receptor delta chain. This clone registers as large (0.1 to 1%) within its sample. Its antigen specificity is not known. Base quality data are lacking; no much larger clone is found one base away. This specimen belongs to a study of delta chains in infants with herpesvirus infections (dated by TCRdb to the early 2020s). About the study as a whole: To characterize gammadelta T cell responses to primary cytomegalovirus (CMV) infection, researchers prospectively followed a birth cohort of Ugandan infants starting at birth. By approximate age, the infant blood samples fell into groups of 1.5, 4, 8 and 12 months. Using PBMC, gammadelta TCRs were sequenced for approximately 17 CMV-infected infants, one of whom was congenitally infected, and for about 8 CMV-uninfected infants who had enough sample available. The study looked for a public fetal Vdelta1/Vgamma8 gammadelta TCR clonotype in infants infected with CMV after birth. Previously published Belgian fetal and cord blood gammadelta TCR data were added only for comparison and were not generated in this cohort.

From V the trimming removes 2 bases and from J it removes 6 bases, while the gene matches leave 15 bases of the junction unaccounted for. The CDR3 runs 19 amino acids, cysteine and phenylalanine included. The only DNA kept is the CDR3, 57 bases in frame from the first base. From a lookup of the germline V gene, CDR1 and CDR2 are TSWWSYY and QGS. The protocol used for the library was RT-PCR. To generate TCR cDNA, RNA from PBMC was reverse transcribed using SuperScript II together with primers specific for the gamma chain and the delta chain. Purification of cDNA was performed with AMPure XP beads, after which the cDNA was amplified and indexed with Illumina adapters by means of the Nextera XT Index Kit. Sequencing of gammadelta TCR libraries was carried out on an Illumina MiSeq using a V2 300-cycle kit. The paper's processing steps were these. Using MiXCR v2.1.12, CDR3 sequences were assembled, and reads were mapped onto D, J and V genes obtained from GenBank. VDJtools v1.2.1 was used to analyze the repertoires of the CDR3 clonotypes. Clones were re-identified by TCRdb from the public reads with CATT, and rows with the same DNA were merged. The V and J calls reflect TCRdb's pipeline rather than the authors' work. The sample data list over a thousand delta-chain clones, and 21% of these were observed just once. Approximately 20% of the sample comes from the top ten.

The study at large found these results: The public clonotype was detected only at the first time point after infection and was not found in uninfected infants or in infants infected after 120 days. Within Vdelta1 cells, the frequency of the public clonotype appeared to be inversely correlated with age at infection and to decay rapidly, seemingly not persisting past roughly two months. Of 15 to 20 CMV-infected infants, 4 carried the public Vdelta1 clonotype: the congenitally infected infant plus three who were infected postnatally before 120 days of age. In CMV-uninfected infants, the public clonotype might still exist at levels below the detection limit. The authors noted a small sample size and no race- or environment-matched controls, since nearly all Ugandans acquire CMV before adulthood.

Pregnant women getting prenatal care were recruited in Kampala, Uganda, and their infants were enrolled; maternal HIV status had to be documented. Weekly visits were made to families, and infant clinical information, oral swabs and peripheral blood were collected beginning at 6 weeks of age and every 4 months thereafter. Blood was drawn into heparin tubes, and PBMC were isolated via Ficoll-Paque density gradient centrifugation and then cryopreserved. The source material was peripheral blood, sampled at time point 2 of longitudinal follow-up. The clonotype was recovered from a human donor who was a Ugandan infant, either HIV-exposed or HIV-unexposed (not recorded which). The chain links TRDV1 with TRDJ1, with TRDD3 identical over 13 junction bases. The CDR3 protein sequence reads: CALGEYLVLGDTRDNKLIF. DNA sequence: TGTGCTCTTGGGGAATACCTGGTACTGGGGGATACGCGCGATAATAAACTCATCTTT.